This T cell receptor beta chain was obtained from a study of cytomegalovirus exposure and HLA in healthy donors. Remarks on this clone: Its cognate antigen is unknown.

Findings of the study overall: The CMV antigen specificity of three CMV-associated chains was confirmed through in vitro analysis.

Researchers ran the PCR with 60 Vbeta and 13 Jbeta primers. The data were produced by immunoSEQ multiplex PCR, yet TCRdb's version contains in-frame clones alone and is incomplete. The sample includes roughly 170,000 clones, 75% to 85% of them seen just once. Sequencing was performed on PBMCs. This sequence originates from a girl aged 2 to 10 in good health and CMV-seropositive.

The CDR3 DNA reads as TGCGCCAGCAGCCAGGAAGGACTCCCCTCCTACGAGCAGTACTTC. This sequence encodes CASSQEGLPSYEQYF. The chain uses TRBV4-1 and TRBJ2-7; D is possibly TRBD2 (5 bases). V dropped 3 bases and J dropped 0 bases, with 12 bases sitting between them. The CDR3 extends over 15 amino acids. Per the germline V gene, CDR1 is MGHRA and CDR2 is YSYEKL.